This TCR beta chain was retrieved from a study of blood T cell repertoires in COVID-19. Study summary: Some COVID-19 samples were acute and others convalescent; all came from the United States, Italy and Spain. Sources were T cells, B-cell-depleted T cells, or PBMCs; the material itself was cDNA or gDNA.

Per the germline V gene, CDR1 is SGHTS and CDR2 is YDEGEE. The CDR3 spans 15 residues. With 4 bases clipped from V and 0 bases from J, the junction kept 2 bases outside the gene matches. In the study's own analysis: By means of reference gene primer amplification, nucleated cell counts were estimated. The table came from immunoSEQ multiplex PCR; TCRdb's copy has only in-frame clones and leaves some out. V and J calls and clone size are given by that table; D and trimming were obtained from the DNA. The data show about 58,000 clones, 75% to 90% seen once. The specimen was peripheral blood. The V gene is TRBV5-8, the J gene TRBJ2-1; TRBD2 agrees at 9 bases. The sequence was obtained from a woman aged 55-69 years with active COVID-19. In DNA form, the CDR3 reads TGTGCCAGCAGCCGGCGGGGGGGCTCCTACAATGAGCAGTTCTTC. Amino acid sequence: CASSRRGGSYNEQFF.